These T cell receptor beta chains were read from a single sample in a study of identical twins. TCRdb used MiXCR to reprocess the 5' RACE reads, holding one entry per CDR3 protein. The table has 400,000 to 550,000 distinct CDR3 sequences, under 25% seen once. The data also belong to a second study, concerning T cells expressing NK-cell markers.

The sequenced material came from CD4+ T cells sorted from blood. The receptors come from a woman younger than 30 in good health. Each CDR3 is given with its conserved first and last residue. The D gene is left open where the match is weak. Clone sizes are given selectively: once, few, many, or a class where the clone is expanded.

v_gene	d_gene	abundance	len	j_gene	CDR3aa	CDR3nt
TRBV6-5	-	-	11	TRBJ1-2	CASRGPYGYTF	TGTGCCAGCAGGGGACCCTATGGCTACACCTTC
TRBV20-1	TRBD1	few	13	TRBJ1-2	CSAARGQGSGYTF	TGCAGTGCCGCCCGGGGACAGGGGAGCGGCTACACCTTC
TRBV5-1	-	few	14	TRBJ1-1	CASSWGHQNTEAFF	TGCGCCAGCAGCTGGGGACACCAGAACACTGAAGCTTTCTTT
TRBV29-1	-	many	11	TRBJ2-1	CSVGRDLEQFF	TGCAGCGTTGGTAGGGATCTTGAGCAGTTCTTC
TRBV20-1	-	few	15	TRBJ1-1	CSAENPRGPNTEAFF	TGCAGTGCCGAGAACCCGAGGGGTCCGAACACTGAAGCTTTCTTT
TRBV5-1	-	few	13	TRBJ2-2	CASSPQTTGELFF	TGCGCCAGCAGCCCCCAGACCACCGGGGAGCTGTTTTTT
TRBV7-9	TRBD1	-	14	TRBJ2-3	CASSRQGGTDTQYF	TGTGCCAGCAGCCGACAGGGCGGCACAGATACGCAGTATTTT
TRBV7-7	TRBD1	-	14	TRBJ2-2	CASSSGQGSGELFF	TGTGCTAGCAGCTCGGGACAGGGAAGCGGGGAGCTGTTTTTT
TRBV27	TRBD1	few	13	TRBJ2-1	CASRLTGSNEQFF	TGTGCCAGCCGATTGACAGGGAGCAATGAGCAGTTCTTC
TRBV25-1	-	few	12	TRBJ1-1	CASSELLSEAFF	TGTGCCAGCAGTGAATTACTATCTGAAGCTTTCTTT
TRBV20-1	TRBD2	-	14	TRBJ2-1	CSSQREGFYNEQFF	TGCAGTTCGCAGCGGGAGGGGTTTTACAATGAGCAGTTCTTC
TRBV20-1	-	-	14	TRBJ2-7	CSAITRLVAYEQYF	TGCAGTGCGATAACGAGGCTAGTGGCCTACGAGCAGTACTTC
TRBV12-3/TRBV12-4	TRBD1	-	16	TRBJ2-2	CASSLLGQGGTGELFF	TGTGCCAGCAGTTTATTGGGACAGGGCGGAACCGGGGAGCTGTTTTTT
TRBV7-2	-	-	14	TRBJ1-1	CASSLQPGITEAFF	TGTGCCAGCAGCCTCCAACCAGGGATCACTGAAGCTTTCTTT
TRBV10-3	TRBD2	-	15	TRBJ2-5	CAISPYSGSFETQYF	TGTGCCATCAGCCCCTATAGCGGGAGTTTTGAGACCCAGTACTTC
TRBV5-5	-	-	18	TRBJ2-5	CASSLAVTLIVGQETQYF	TGTGCCAGCAGCTTGGCGGTGACCCTAATTGTGGGTCAAGAGACCCAGTACTTC
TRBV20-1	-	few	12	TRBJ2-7	CSGAGLSYEQYF	TGCAGTGGGGCGGGATTATCCTACGAGCAGTACTTC
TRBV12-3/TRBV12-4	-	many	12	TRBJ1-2	CASSFGFYGYTF	TGTGCCAGCAGTTTTGGCTTCTATGGCTACACCTTC
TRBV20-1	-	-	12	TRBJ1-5	CSGVEQGQPQHF	TGCAGTGGTGTGGAACAAGGTCAGCCCCAGCATTTT
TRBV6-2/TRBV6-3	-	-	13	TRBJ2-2	CASSPHFTGELFF	TGTGCCAGCAGCCCTCATTTCACCGGGGAGCTGTTTTTT
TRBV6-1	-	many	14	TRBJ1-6	CASSLGQYNSPLHF	TGTGCCAGCAGTCTCGGACAGTATAATTCACCCCTCCACTTT
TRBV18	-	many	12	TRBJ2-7	CASSLQAYEQYF	TGTGCCAGCTCGCTCCAAGCCTACGAGCAGTACTTC
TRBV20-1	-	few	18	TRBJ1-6	CSASAGGPMSSYNSPLHF	TGCAGTGCTAGCGCCGGGGGGCCCATGAGCTCCTATAATTCACCCCTCCACTTT
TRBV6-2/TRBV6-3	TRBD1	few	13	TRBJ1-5	CASSYAGGLPQHF	TGTGCCAGCAGTTACGCAGGGGGCCTGCCCCAGCATTTT
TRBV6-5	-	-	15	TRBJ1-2	CASSYPRSGHNGYTF	TGTGCCAGCAGTTACCCTCGATCGGGACATAATGGCTACACCTTC
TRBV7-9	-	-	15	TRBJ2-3	CASSLSEAIGDTQYF	TGTGCCAGCAGCTTAAGCGAAGCTATCGGGGATACGCAGTATTTT
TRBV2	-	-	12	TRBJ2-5	CASSEALPRGYF	TGTGCCAGCAGTGAAGCGCTTCCCAGGGGGTACTTC
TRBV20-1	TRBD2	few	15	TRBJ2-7	CSARGLAGTSYEQYF	TGCAGTGCTAGGGGTCTAGCGGGAACGTCCTACGAGCAGTACTTC
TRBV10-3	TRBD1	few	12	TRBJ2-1	CATRPNEGAEFF	TGTGCCACAAGGCCCAACGAGGGGGCTGAGTTCTTC